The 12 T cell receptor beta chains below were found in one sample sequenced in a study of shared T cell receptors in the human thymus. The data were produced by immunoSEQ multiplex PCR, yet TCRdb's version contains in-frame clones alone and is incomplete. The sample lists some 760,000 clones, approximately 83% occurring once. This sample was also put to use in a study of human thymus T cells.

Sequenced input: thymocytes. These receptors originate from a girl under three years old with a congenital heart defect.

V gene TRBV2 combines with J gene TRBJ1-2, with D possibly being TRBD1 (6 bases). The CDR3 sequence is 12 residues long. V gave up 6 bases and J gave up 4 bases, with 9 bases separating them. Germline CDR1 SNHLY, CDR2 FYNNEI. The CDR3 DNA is TGTGCCAGCAGGGGGGCAATCTATGGCTACACCTTC. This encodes CASRGAIYGYTF.

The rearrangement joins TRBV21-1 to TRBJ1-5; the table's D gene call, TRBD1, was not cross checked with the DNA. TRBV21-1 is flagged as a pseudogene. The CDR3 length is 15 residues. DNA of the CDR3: TGTGCCAGCGACCTTAGACAGGGTTCAGATCAGCCCCAGCATTTT. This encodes CASDLRQGSDQPQHF.

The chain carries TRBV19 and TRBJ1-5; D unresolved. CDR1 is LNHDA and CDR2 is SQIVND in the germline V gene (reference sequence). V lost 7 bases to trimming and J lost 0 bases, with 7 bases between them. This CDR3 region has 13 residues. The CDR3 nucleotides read TGTGCCAGTACGCAGTTTAGCAATCAGCCCCAGCATTTT. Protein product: CASTQFSNQPQHF. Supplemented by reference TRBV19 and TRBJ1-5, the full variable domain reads DGGITQSPKYLFRKEGQNVTLSCEQNLNHDAMYWYRQDPGQGLRLIYYSQIVNDFQKGDIAEGYSVSREKKESFPLTVTSAQKNPTAFYLCASTQFSNQPQHFGDGTRLSIL.

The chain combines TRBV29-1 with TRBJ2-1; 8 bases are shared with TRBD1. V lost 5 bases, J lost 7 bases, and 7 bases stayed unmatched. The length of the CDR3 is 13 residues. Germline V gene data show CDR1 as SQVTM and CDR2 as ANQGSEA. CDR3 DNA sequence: TGCAGCGTTCCGGACAGGGTATATAATGAGCAGTTCTTC. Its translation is CSVPDRVYNEQFF.

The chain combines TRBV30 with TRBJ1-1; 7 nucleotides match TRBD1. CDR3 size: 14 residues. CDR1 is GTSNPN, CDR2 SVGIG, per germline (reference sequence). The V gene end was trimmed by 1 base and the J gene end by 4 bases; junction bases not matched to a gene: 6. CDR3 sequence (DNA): TGTGCCTGGAGTGAGTTCCCAGGGGGCACTGAAGCTTTCTTT. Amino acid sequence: CAWSEFPGGTEAFF.

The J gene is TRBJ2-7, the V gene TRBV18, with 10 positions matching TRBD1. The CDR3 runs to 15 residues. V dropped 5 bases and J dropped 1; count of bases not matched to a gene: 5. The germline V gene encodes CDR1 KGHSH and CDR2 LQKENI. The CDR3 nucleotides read TGTGCCAGCTCATACCGACAGGGGGCATCCTACGAGCAGTACTTC. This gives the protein CASSYRQGASYEQYF.

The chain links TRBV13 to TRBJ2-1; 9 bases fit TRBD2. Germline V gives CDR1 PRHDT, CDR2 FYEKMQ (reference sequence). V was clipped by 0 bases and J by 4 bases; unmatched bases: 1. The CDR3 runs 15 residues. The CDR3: CASSLGLAGYNEQFF. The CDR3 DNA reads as TGTGCCAGCAGCTTAGGGCTAGCGGGGTACAATGAGCAGTTCTTC. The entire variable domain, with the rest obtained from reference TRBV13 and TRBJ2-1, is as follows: AAGVIQSPRHLIKEKRETATLKCYPIPRHDTVYWYQQGPGQDPQFLISFYEKMQSDKGSIPDRFSAQQFSDYHSELNMSSLELGDSALYFCASSLGLAGYNEQFFGPGTRLTVL.

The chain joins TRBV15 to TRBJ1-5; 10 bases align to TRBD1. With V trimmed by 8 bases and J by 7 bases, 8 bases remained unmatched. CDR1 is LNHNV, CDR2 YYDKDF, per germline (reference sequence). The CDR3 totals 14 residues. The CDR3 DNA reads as TGTGCCACCGAAAGACAGGGGGCTCGGCAGCCCCAGCATTTT. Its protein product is CATERQGARQPQHF.

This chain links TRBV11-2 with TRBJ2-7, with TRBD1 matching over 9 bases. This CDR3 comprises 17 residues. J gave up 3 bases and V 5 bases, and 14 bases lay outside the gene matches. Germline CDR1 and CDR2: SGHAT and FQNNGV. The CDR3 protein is CASSLHTGTGKIYEQYF. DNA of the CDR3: TGTGCCAGCAGCCTACATACCGGGACAGGGAAAATCTACGAGCAGTACTTC.

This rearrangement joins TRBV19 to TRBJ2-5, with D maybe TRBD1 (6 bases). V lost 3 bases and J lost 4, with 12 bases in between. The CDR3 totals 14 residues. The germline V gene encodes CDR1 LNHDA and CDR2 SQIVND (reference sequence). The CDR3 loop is CASSMVGAGETQYF. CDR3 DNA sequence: TGTGCCAGTAGTATGGTGGGGGCTGGAGAGACCCAGTACTTC.

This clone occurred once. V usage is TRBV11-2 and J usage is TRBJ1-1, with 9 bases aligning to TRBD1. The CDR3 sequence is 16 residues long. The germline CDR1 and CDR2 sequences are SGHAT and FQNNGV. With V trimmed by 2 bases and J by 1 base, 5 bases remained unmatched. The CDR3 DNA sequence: TGTGCCAGCAGCTTAATTCGGACAGGGGCGAACACTGAAGCTTTCTTT. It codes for CASSLIRTGANTEAFF. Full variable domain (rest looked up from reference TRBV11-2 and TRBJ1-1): EAGVAQSPRYKIIEKRQSVAFWCNPISGHATLYWYQQILGQGPKLLIQFQNNGVVDDSQLPKDRFSAERLKGVDSTLKIQPAKLEDSAVYLCASSLIRTGANTEAFFGQGTRLTVV.

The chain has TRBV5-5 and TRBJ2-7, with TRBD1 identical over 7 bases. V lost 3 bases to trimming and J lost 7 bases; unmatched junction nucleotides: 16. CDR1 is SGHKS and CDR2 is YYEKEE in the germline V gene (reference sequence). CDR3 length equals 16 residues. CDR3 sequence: CASSYMDRYPRYEQYF. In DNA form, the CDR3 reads TGTGCCAGCAGCTACATGGACAGGTATCCTAGGTATGAGCAGTACTTC.